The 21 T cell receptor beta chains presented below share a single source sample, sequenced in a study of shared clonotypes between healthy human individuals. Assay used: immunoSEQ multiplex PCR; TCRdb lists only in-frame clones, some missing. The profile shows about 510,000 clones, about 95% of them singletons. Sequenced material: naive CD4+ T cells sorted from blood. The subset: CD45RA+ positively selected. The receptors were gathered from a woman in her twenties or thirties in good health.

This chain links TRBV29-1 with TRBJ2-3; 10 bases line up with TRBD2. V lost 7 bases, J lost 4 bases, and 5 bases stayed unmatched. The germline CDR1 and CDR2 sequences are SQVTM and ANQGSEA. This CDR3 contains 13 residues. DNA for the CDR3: TGCAGCGGCCTAGCGGGAGTCCCAGATACGCAGTATTTT. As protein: CSGLAGVPDTQYF.

The CDR3 bases are TGTGCCAGCAAGGGTTTGGGCCAGCCAGTATACGAGCAGTACTTC. This gives the protein CASKGLGQPVYEQYF. This sequence joins TRBV27 and TRBJ2-7; D is ambiguous. The V and J ends lost 7 bases and 4 bases respectively, with 20 bases between them. Germline lookup yields CDR1 MNHEY and CDR2 SMNVEV (reference sequence). The CDR3 is made up of 15 amino acids.

CDR3 bases: TGTGCCAGCAGCAACCGACGGAACACTGAAGCTTTCTTT. It translates to CASSNRRNTEAFF. The rearrangement joins TRBV28 to TRBJ1-1; D gene unclear. The CDR3 extends over 13 amino acids. The germline V gene encodes CDR1 MDHEN and CDR2 SYDVKM. The ends were cut back, 6 bases at V and 1 base at J, with 9 bases in the middle.

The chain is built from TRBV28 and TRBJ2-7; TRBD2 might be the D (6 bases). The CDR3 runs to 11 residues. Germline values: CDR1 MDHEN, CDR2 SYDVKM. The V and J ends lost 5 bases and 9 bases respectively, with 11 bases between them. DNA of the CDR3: TGTGCCAGCAGTGTTCTGGGAGGGCAGTACTTC. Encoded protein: CASSVLGGQYF.

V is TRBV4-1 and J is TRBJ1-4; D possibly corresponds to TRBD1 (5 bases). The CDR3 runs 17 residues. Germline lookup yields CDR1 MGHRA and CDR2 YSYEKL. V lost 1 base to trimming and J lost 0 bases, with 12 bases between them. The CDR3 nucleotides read TGCGCCAGCAGCCAAGGGTGGGGAGGGGCAACTAATGAAAAACTGTTTTTT. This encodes CASSQGWGGATNEKLFF.

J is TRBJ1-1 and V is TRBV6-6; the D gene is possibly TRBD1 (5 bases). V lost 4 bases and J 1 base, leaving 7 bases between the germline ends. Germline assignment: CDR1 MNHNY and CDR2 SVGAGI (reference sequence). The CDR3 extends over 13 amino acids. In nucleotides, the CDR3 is TGTGCCAGCAGTTTCGGGACGAACACTGAAGCTTTCTTT. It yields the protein CASSFGTNTEAFF.

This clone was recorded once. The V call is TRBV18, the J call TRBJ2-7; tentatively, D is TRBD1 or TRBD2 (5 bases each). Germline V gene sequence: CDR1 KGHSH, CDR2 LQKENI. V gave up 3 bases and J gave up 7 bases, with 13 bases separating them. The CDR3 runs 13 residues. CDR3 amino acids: CASSPNPEGEQYF. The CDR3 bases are TGTGCCAGCTCACCGAACCCCGAGGGGGAGCAGTACTTC.

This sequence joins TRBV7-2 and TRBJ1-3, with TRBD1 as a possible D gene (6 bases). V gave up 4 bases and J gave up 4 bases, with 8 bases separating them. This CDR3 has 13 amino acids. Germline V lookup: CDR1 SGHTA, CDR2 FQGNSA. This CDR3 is CASSSGHGNTIYF. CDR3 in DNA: TGTGCCAGCAGCTCGGGACACGGAAACACCATATATTTT.

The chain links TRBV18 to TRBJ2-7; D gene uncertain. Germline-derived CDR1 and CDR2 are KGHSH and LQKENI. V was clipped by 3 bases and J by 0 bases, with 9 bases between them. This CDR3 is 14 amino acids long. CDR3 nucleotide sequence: TGTGCCAGCTCACCTTCCTCTAGCTCCTACGAGCAGTACTTC. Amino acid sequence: CASSPSSSSYEQYF.

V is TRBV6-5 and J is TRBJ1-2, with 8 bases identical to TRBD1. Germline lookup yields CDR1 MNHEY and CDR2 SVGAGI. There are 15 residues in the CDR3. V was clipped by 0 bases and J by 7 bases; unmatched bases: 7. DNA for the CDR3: TGTGCCAGCAGTTACTCGACAGGGGACCTGCTTGGCTACACCTTC. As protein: CASSYSTGDLLGYTF.

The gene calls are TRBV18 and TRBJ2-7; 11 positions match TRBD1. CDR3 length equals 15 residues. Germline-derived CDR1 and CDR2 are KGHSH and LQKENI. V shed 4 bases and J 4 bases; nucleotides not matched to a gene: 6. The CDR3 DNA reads TGTGCCAGCTCACTACTCGGGACAGGGGGGTACGAGCAGTACTTC. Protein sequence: CASSLLGTGGYEQYF.

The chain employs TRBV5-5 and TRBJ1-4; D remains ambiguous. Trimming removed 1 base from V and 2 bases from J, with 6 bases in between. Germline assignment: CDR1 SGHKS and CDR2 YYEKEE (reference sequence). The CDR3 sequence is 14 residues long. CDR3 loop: CASSLRATNEKLFF. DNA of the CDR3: TGTGCCAGCAGCTTGCGGGCGACTAATGAAAAACTGTTTTTT.

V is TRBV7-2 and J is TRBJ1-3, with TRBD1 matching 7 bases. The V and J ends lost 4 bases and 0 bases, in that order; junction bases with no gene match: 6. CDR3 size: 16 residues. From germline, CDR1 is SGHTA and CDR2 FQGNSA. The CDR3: CASSWGRDSSGNTIYF. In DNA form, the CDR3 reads TGTGCCAGCAGCTGGGGCCGGGACAGCTCTGGAAACACCATATATTTT.

CDR3 DNA sequence: TGTGCCAGCAGCCTTCACGCCGACCGAACCTATGGCTACACCTTC. Protein: CASSLHADRTYGYTF. The chain carries TRBV7-9 and TRBJ1-2; D gene uncertain. V was cut by 5 bases and J by 4 bases, with 17 bases left in between. Germline loops: CDR1 SEHNR, CDR2 FQNEAQ (reference sequence). CDR3 size: 15 residues.

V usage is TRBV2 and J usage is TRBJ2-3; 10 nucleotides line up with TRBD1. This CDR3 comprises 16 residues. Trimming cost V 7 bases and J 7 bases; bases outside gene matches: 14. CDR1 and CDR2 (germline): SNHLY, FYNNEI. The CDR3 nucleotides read TGTGCCAGCAATCGGGACAGGGGCGCCGTGGTGCATACGCAGTATTTT. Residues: CASNRDRGAVVHTQYF. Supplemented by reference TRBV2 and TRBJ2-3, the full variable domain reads EPEVTQTPSHQVTQMGQEVILRCVPISNHLYFYWYRQILGQKVEFLVSFYNNEISEKSEIFDDQFSVERPDGSNFTLKIRSTKLEDSAMYFCASNRDRGAVVHTQYFGPGTRLTVL.

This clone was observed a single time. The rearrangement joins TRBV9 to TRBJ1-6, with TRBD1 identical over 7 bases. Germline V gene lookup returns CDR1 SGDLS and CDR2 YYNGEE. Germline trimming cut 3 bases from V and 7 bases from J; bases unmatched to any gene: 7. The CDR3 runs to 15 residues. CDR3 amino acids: CASSAHGQENSPLHF. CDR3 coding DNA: TGTGCCAGCAGCGCCCATGGACAGGAGAATTCACCCCTCCACTTT.

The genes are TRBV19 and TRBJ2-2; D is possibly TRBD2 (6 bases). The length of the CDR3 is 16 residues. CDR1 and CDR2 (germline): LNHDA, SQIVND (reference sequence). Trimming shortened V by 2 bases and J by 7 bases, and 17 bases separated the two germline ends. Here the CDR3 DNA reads TGTGCCAGTAGTATATTGTGGGAGGCTTATAGCGGGGAGCTGTTTTTT. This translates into CASSILWEAYSGELFF. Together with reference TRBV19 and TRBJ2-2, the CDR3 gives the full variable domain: DGGITQSPKYLFRKEGQNVTLSCEQNLNHDAMYWYRQDPGQGLRLIYYSQIVNDFQKGDIAEGYSVSREKKESFPLTVTSAQKNPTAFYLCASSILWEAYSGELFFGEGSRLTVL.

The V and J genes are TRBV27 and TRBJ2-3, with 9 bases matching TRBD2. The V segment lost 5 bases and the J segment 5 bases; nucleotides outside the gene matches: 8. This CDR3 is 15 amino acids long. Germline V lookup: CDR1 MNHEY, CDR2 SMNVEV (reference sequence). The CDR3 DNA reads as TGTGCCAGCAGTGATAGCGGGAGTCTTGGAGATACGCAGTATTTT. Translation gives CASSDSGSLGDTQYF.

CDR3 nucleotide sequence: TGTGCCAGCAGGAACCCCGACAGGGAAGGCTACACCTTC. It is translated as CASRNPDREGYTF. The V and J genes are TRBV6-6 and TRBJ1-2; 7 bases are a match to TRBD1. The CDR3 has 13 amino acids. V shed 6 bases and J 8 bases; nucleotides not matched to a gene: 9. CDR1 and CDR2 from the germline V gene are MNHNY and SVGAGI (reference sequence).

The CDR3 loop reads CATQGLGGTDTQYF. In DNA form, the CDR3 reads TGTGCCACCCAGGGGTTGGGGGGGACAGATACGCAGTATTTT. The V and J genes are TRBV19 and TRBJ2-3, with D maybe TRBD2 (7 bases). This CDR3 contains 14 residues. The germline CDR1 and CDR2 sequences are LNHDA and SQIVND (reference sequence). Trimming cost V 10 bases and J 3 bases, with 17 bases left between them. The full variable domain, its missing parts supplied by reference TRBV19 and TRBJ2-3, is DGGITQSPKYLFRKEGQNVTLSCEQNLNHDAMYWYRQDPGQGLRLIYYSQIVNDFQKGDIAEGYSVSREKKESFPLTVTSAQKNPTAFYLCATQGLGGTDTQYFGPGTRLTVL.

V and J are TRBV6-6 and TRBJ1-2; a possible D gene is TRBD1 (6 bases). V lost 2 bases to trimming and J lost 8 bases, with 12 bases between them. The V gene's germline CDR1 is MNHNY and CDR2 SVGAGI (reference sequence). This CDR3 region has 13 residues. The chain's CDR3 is CASSYEQGSGYTF. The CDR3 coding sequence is TGTGCCAGCAGTTACGAACAGGGAAGCGGCTACACCTTC.